This record looks at one TCR beta chain sequence and its context. The sample is drawn from a study of T cells in Graves' hyperthyroidism and ophthalmopathy. Using RNA transcripts as the source, TCR beta CDR3 regions were amplified. First-round RT-PCR of the TCR CDR3 relied on the HTBI primer set. TCRdb processed the multiplex PCR reads anew with MiXCR; each CDR3 protein has one entry. The sample has 690,000 or so distinct CDR3 sequences; 18% are singletons. The sequencing input was blood. The TCR originated in a woman aged 45 to 65 with Graves' hyperthyroidism that later progressed to Graves' ophthalmopathy.

CDR3 DNA sequence: TGTGCCAGCGGCCACCAAGGAGGACGCTCTGGAAACACCATATATTTT. Translating gives CASGHQGGRSGNTIYF. The rearrangement uses TRBV7-9 and TRBJ1-3; no definite D call. V lost 8 bases to trimming and J lost 0 bases, with 17 bases between them. Germline assignment: CDR1 SEHNR and CDR2 FQNEAQ (reference sequence). This CDR3 is built from 16 residues.